The clone carrying this TCR beta chain was seen repeatedly, ten times or more. Germline loops: CDR1 MNHEY, CDR2 SMNVEV (reference sequence). The trim removed 5 bases at V and 10 bases at J, leaving 7 bases unmatched. This CDR3 contains 12 residues. The data originate from a study of T cells in Graves' hyperthyroidism and ophthalmopathy. Study as a whole: Peripheral blood was drawn at first diagnosis, prior to all treatment.

Regions amplified from RNA transcripts were the TCR beta CDR3 regions. HTBI primers drove first-round RT-PCR of the TCR CDR3. TCRdb processed the multiplex PCR reads anew with MiXCR; each CDR3 protein has one entry. The table includes some 510,000 distinct CDR3 sequences, about a fifth detected once. The sample taken for sequencing was blood. The sequence was collected from a man younger than 35 with Graves' hyperthyroidism. This sequence joins TRBV27 and TRBJ1-1; 7 bases match TRBD1. CDR3 sequence (DNA): TGTGCCAGCAGTCCTACAGGGGCGGCAGCTTTCTTT. Its translation: CASSPTGAAAFF.